This TCR beta chain was profiled in a study of CXCR3-negative and CXCR3-positive naive CD8 T cells. Findings and caveats of the study: Memory CD8+ T cell repertoires were far less diverse than both naive subsets.

The CDR3 extends over 15 amino acids. Comments on this clonotype: Its antigen remains unknown.

With UMI labels, 5' RACE was used to prepare the TRB cDNA libraries. TCRdb reworked the 5' RACE reads into one entry per CDR3 protein, no DNA. The ten most abundant clones cover approximately 0.51% of a sample with about 130,000 distinct CDR3 sequences. Sequenced material: naive CXCR3- CD8+ T cells from blood. Specified subset: CD45RO-CCR7+CD27+CD95- naive CD8+ T cells lacking CXCR3 (TNR3-). The clonotype originates from a human donor in good health. Some clones in this sample may be carry-over from other donors' samples. The genes are TRBV23-1 and TRBJ1-5; TCRdb's D call of TRBD1 is untestable without DNA. TRBV23-1 is an ORF for which the function is uncertain. CDR3 amino acids: CASRTGTGDNQPQHF.